The sequence of this T cell receptor beta chain was determined in a study of shared clonotypes between healthy human individuals. Method: immunoSEQ multiplex PCR; TCRdb's copy keeps in-frame clones and lacks some. In the table there are roughly 2.2 million clones, roughly 90% of which are singletons. This CDR3 is 13 amino acids long. The ends were cut back, 7 bases at V and 6 bases at J, with 16 bases in the middle. Germline loops: CDR1 SGHRS, CDR2 YFSETQ. This sequence was found in a man aged 18-30 years in good health. Some clones in this sample may be carry-over from other donors' samples. Sequenced sample: naive CD4+ T cells from PBMCs. Subset given: CD45RA+ positively selected. The chain is built from TRBV5-1 and TRBJ2-5, with D perhaps TRBD1 (7 bases). The CDR3, as DNA: TGCGCCAGCGAACAAGCAGGGGGGCAGACCCAGTACTTC. It is translated as CASEQAGGQTQYF.